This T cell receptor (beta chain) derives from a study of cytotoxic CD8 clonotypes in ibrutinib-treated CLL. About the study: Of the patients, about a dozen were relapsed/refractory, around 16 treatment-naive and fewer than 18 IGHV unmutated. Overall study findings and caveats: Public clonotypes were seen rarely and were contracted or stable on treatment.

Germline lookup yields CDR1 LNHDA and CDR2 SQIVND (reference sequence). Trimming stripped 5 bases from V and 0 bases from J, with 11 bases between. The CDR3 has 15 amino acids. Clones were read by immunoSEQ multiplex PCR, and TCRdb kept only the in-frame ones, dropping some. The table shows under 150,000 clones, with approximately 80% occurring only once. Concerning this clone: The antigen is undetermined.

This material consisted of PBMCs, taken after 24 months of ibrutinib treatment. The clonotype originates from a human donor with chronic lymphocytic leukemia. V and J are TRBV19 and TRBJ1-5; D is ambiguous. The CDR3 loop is CASSGREYSNQPQHF. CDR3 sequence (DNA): TGTGCCAGTAGTGGGCGAGAGTATAGCAATCAGCCCCAGCATTTT.